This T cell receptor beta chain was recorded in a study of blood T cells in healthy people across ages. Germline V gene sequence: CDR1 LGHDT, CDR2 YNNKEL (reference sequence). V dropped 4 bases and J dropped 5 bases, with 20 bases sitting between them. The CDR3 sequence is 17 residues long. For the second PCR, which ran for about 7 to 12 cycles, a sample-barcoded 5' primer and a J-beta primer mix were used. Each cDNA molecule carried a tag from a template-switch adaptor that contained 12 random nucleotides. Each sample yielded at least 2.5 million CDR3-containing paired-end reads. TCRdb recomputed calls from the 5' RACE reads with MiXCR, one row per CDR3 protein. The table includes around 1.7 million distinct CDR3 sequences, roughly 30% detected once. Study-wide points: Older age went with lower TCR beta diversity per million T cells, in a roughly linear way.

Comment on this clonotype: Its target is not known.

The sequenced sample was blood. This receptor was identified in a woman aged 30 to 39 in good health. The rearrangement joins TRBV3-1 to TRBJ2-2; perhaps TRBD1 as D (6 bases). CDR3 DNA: TGTGCCAGCAGCCGAACAATCCGGCCTCAGGGGACCGGGGAGCTGTTTTTT. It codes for CASSRTIRPQGTGELFF. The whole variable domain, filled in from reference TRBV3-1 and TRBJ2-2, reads DTAVSQTPKYLVTQMGNDKSIKCEQNLGHDTMYWYKQDSKKFLKIMFSYNNKELIINETVPNRFSPKSPDKAHLNLHINSLELGDSAVYFCASSRTIRPQGTGELFFGEGSRLTVL.